The 22 T cell receptor beta chains below were found in one sample sequenced in a study of CD8 T cells in ankylosing spondylitis. Study-level results: Seven or eight highly homologous variants formed a TCR beta motif that appeared characteristic of ankylosing spondylitis blood.

MiXCR, run by TCRdb on the 5' RACE reads, gives a single entry per CDR3 protein. The sample shows 750,000 to 850,000 distinct CDR3 sequences, 10% to 15% of them seen only once. Antigens for these TCRs are unknown. The material sequenced was blood, either unsorted or a sorted T cell fraction (not recorded which). The source is a male donor with ankylosing spondylitis.

The rearrangement links TRBV28 to TRBJ2-7, with 7 bases matching TRBD2. The CDR3 runs to 14 residues. The J segment lost 2 bases and the V segment lost 3 bases, leaving 4 bases of the junction unmatched. Germline CDR1 MDHEN, CDR2 SYDVKM. The CDR3 region is CASSLGGIPYEQYF. The CDR3 region has the DNA TGTGCCAGCAGTTTGGGGGGGATACCCTACGAGCAGTACTTC.

The CDR3 DNA is TGCAGTGCTAGTGTCGGCCGTTACTTGATGGGGACCCAGTACTTC. Protein sequence: CSASVGRYLMGTQYF. The J gene is TRBJ2-5, the V gene TRBV20-1, with D unclear. CDR3 size: 15 residues. V was clipped by 3 bases and J by 7 bases, with 21 bases between them. Germline CDR1 reads DFQATT; CDR2 reads SNEGSKA (reference sequence).

This clonotype occurred a few times. The V call is TRBV7-3, the J call TRBJ1-1; 7 bases line up with TRBD1. V shed 5 bases, J shed 5 bases, and the junction held 8 bases outside the gene matches. This CDR3 region has 14 residues. The germline V gene encodes CDR1 SGHTA and CDR2 FQGTGA. The DNA for the CDR3 is TGTGCCAGCAGCCCCGGGACAGTGGGGACTGAAGCTTTCTTT. It codes for CASSPGTVGTEAFF.

This clonotype was picked up a small number of times. The V call is TRBV6-5, the J call TRBJ1-1; D is undetermined. Looked up from germline, CDR1 is MNHEY and CDR2 is SVGAGI. This CDR3 has 15 amino acids. V lost 3 bases and J 1 base, leaving 12 bases between the germline ends. CDR3 region: CASSYVTGGNTEAFF. The CDR3 DNA reads TGTGCCAGCAGTTATGTCACGGGAGGGAACACTGAAGCTTTCTTT.

The chain carries TRBV28 and TRBJ1-2, with a possible D match to TRBD1 (5 bases). CDR3 size: 12 residues. Germline CDR1 reads MDHEN; CDR2 reads SYDVKM. The ends were cut back, 6 bases at V and 4 bases at J, with 9 bases in the middle. CDR3 DNA: TGTGCCAGCAGGCCTGACAGCTATGGCTACACCTTC. As protein: CASRPDSYGYTF.

This sequence joins TRBV20-1 and TRBJ2-1; the D call may be TRBD1 or TRBD2 (5 bases each). The CDR3 is 15 residues long. CDR1 is DFQATT, CDR2 SNEGSKA, per germline (reference sequence). V lost 4 bases and J 1 base, leaving 14 bases between the germline ends. CDR3 sequence reads: CSATGARISYNEQFF. CDR3 DNA sequence: TGCAGTGCTACCGGGGCGCGGATATCCTACAATGAGCAGTTCTTC.

This clonotype came up many times. This chain uses TRBV20-1 with TRBJ2-7; TRBD2 matches 7 bases. CDR3 length equals 14 residues. The V gene's germline CDR1 is DFQATT and CDR2 SNEGSKA (reference sequence). The junction had 5 bases not matched to a gene; V was cut back by 3 bases and J by 0 bases. The CDR3 DNA reads TGCAGTGCTAGCTCCGGGACTAACTCCTACGAGCAGTACTTC. Its protein is CSASSGTNSYEQYF.

This clonotype was observed at least ten times. The chain recombines TRBV16 with TRBJ1-4, with 8 bases matching TRBD1. The CDR3 loop spans 15 amino acids. V shed 3 bases, J shed 4 bases, and the junction held 4 bases outside the gene matches. CDR1 KGHSY and CDR2 FQNENV come from the germline V gene. The CDR3 sequence: CASSHLDRVNEKLFF. Written as DNA, the CDR3 is TGTGCCAGCAGCCACTTGGACAGGGTTAATGAAAAACTGTTTTTT.

The rearrangement links TRBV7-9 to TRBJ2-6; D uncertain. CDR1 SEHNR and CDR2 FQNEAQ come from the germline V gene (reference sequence). This CDR3 contains 16 residues. The ends were cut back, 2 bases at V and 1 base at J, with 9 bases in the middle. The CDR3 nucleotides read TGTGCCAGCAGCTTAACATCGAATTCTGGGGCCAACGTCCTGACTTTC. Amino acids: CASSLTSNSGANVLTF.

This clonotype was detected a few times. In nucleotides, the CDR3 is TGCAGTGCTACCCCATTGGGCCCAGATACGCAGTATTTT. Protein: CSATPLGPDTQYF. The chain joins TRBV20-1 to TRBJ2-3; D is undetermined. The germline CDR1 and CDR2 sequences are DFQATT and SNEGSKA (reference sequence). The V end lost 4 bases, the J end lost 4 bases, and 12 bases lay between the germline ends. CDR3 length: 13 residues.

The chain recombines TRBV3-1 with TRBJ2-3; D is possibly TRBD2 (5 bases). Germline CDR1 LGHDT, CDR2 YNNKEL (reference sequence). This CDR3 is 13 amino acids long. Trimming pared 1 base from V and 11 bases from J, leaving 13 bases between. The CDR3 spells CASSQGPGLMQYF. The CDR3 DNA is TGTGCCAGCAGCCAAGGCCCCGGACTTATGCAGTATTTT.

This clonotype was detected many times. The chain links TRBV7-2 to TRBJ2-7, with a weak D call TRBD1 (5 bases). CDR1 and CDR2 (germline): SGHTA, FQGNSA. Trimming took off 2 bases at V and 7 bases at J, with 12 bases between the two ends. The CDR3 covers 13 residues. The CDR3 spells CASSLRGEGEQYF. The CDR3 DNA is TGTGCCAGCAGCTTAAGGGGTGAAGGGGAGCAGTACTTC. Full variable domain (remainder filled in from reference TRBV7-2 and TRBJ2-7): GAGVSQSPSNKVTEKGKDVELRCDPISGHTALYWYRQSLGQGLEFLIYFQGNSAPDKSGLPSDRFSAERTGGSVSTLTIQRTQQEDSAVYLCASSLRGEGEQYFGPGTRLTVT.

This clonotype was detected only a few times. The J gene is TRBJ1-2, the V gene TRBV7-2, with D unresolved. Trimming left V 5 bases short and J 3 bases short, with 19 bases between. Germline lookup yields CDR1 SGHTA and CDR2 FQGNSA. This CDR3 has 16 residues. The CDR3 coding sequence is TGTGCCAGCAGCCTCCCCCGCGGTCCATCCCACTATGGCTACACCTTC. This translates into CASSLPRGPSHYGYTF.

This clonotype was seen only a few times. The chain uses TRBV12-3 or TRBV12-4 and TRBJ1-2; maybe TRBD1 (6 bases). V shed 0 bases and J shed 7 bases, with 9 bases lying between them. The CDR3 has 13 residues. This chain's CDR3 is CASSLARTAGYTF. The CDR3 region has the DNA TGTGCCAGCAGTTTAGCCCGGACAGCTGGCTACACCTTC.

The chain employs TRBV5-1 and TRBJ2-3; 8 nucleotides agree with TRBD2. Per germline, CDR1 SGHRS and CDR2 YFSETQ. The CDR3 totals 16 residues. J gave up 2 bases and V 1 base, and 6 bases lay outside the gene matches. This CDR3 is CASSLLPGLVTDTQYF. CDR3 nucleotide sequence: TGCGCCAGCAGCTTGCTTCCGGGACTAGTCACAGATACGCAGTATTTT.

The chain links TRBV20-1 to TRBJ2-2; D remains unclear. From germline, CDR1 is DFQATT and CDR2 SNEGSKA (reference sequence). V was shortened by 5 bases and J by 1 base, with 11 bases between the two germline ends. The CDR3 spans 14 residues. CDR3 amino acids: CSADGSKNTGELFF. The CDR3 DNA sequence: TGCAGTGCTGACGGGTCGAAGAACACCGGGGAGCTGTTTTTT.

This clonotype was detected only a few times. This chain uses TRBV4-2 with TRBJ1-1, with a tentative D call TRBD1 (5 bases). Germline assignment: CDR1 LGHNA and CDR2 YNFKEQ. V lost 0 bases and J 6 bases, leaving 17 bases between the germline ends. This CDR3 has 16 residues. The CDR3 here is CASSQEGVKISPEAFF. CDR3 nucleotide sequence: TGTGCCAGCAGCCAAGAGGGGGTTAAAATAAGTCCTGAAGCTTTCTTT.

This clonotype was detected only a few times. V usage is TRBV10-3 and J usage is TRBJ2-1, with 7 bases matching TRBD2. The CDR3 totals 17 residues. The V gene's germline CDR1 is ENHRY and CDR2 SYGVKD. The V segment lost 10 bases and the J segment 1 base; nucleotides outside the gene matches: 16. The CDR3 sequence: CATQGGRGLNSYNEQFF. The CDR3 DNA is TGTGCCACCCAGGGCGGGAGAGGACTAAATTCCTACAATGAGCAGTTCTTC.

This clonotype was counted ten times or more. The rearrangement joins TRBV5-1 to TRBJ2-1; D gene unclear. CDR1 SGHRS and CDR2 YFSETQ come from the germline V gene. This CDR3 region has 15 residues. The V gene lost 1 base and the J gene lost 0 bases, with 8 bases spanning the gap. CDR3 loop: CASSLNGVSYNEQFF. CDR3 in DNA: TGCGCCAGCAGCTTGAACGGAGTCTCCTACAATGAGCAGTTCTTC.

This clonotype has a count of ten or more. V usage is TRBV12-3 or TRBV12-4 and J usage is TRBJ2-2, with TRBD2 matching over 8 bases. The J segment lost 5 bases and the V segment lost 10 bases, leaving 9 bases of the junction unmatched. This CDR3 is 14 amino acids long. Here the CDR3 reads CATRASGLTGELFF. In nucleotides, the CDR3 is TGTGCCACGCGGGCTAGCGGGCTGACCGGGGAGCTGTTTTTT.

This clonotype was recorded many times. V gene TRBV12-3 or TRBV12-4 combines with J gene TRBJ1-5; D not resolved. Trimming left V 2 bases short and J 2 bases short, with 10 bases between. The CDR3 contains 15 residues. Here the CDR3 reads CASSLRASGNQPQHF. For the CDR3, the DNA is TGTGCCAGCAGTTTAAGGGCCAGTGGCAATCAGCCCCAGCATTTT.

The chain uses TRBV6-6 and TRBJ1-5, with no clear D. This CDR3 contains 13 residues. The V end was cut by 4 bases, the J end by 3 bases, with 7 bases between. CDR1 and CDR2 (germline): MNHNY, SVGAGI (reference sequence). The CDR3 region is CASSSLANQPQHF. In DNA, the CDR3 is TGTGCCAGCAGTTCCCTGGCCAATCAGCCCCAGCATTTT.